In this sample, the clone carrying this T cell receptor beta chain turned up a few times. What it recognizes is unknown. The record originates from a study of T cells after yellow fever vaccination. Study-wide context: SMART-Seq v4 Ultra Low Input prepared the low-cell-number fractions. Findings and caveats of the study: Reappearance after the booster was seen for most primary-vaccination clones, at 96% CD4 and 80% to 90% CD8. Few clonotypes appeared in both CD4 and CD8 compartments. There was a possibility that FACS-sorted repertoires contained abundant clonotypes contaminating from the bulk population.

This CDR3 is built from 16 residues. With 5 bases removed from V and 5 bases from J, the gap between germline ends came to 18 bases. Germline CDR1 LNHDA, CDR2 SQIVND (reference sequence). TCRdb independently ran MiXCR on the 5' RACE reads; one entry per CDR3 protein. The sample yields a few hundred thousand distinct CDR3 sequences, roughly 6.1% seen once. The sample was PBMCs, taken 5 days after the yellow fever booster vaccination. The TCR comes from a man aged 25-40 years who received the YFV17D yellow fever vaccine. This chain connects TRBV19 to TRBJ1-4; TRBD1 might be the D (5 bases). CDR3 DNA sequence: TGTGCCAGTAGTCGGGCAGGGCCCCGCAGGAATGAAAAACTGTTTTTT. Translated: CASSRAGPRRNEKLFF.